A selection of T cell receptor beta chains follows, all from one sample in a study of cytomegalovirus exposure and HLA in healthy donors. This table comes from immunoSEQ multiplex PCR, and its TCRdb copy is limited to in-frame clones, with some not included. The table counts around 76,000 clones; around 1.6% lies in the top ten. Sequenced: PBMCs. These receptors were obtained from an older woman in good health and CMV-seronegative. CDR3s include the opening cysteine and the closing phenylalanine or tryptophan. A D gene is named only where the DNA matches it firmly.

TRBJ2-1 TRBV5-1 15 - CASSLQRSSYNEQFF
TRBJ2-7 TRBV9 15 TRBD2 CASSVGVAGSYEQYF
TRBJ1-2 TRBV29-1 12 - CSDGTGNYGYTF
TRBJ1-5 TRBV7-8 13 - CASSWVYRQPQHF
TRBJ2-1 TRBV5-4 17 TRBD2 CASSLRREAGGYNEQFF
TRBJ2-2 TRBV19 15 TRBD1 CASSIGTGNTGELFF
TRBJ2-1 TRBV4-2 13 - CASSQGGHNEQFF
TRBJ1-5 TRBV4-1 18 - CASSHKAGGADSNQPQHF
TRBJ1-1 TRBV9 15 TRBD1 CASSAGQGLNTEAFF
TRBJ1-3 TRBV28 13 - CASSFVTKNTIYF
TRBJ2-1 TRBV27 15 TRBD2 CASRLSGRANNEQFF
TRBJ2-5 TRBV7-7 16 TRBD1 CASSPGRTGGQETQYF
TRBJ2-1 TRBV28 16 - CASSLTEGGLYNEQFF
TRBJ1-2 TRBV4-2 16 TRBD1 CASSVAGTGGVYGYTF
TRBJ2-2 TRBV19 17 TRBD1 CASSIDLTGGAPGELFF